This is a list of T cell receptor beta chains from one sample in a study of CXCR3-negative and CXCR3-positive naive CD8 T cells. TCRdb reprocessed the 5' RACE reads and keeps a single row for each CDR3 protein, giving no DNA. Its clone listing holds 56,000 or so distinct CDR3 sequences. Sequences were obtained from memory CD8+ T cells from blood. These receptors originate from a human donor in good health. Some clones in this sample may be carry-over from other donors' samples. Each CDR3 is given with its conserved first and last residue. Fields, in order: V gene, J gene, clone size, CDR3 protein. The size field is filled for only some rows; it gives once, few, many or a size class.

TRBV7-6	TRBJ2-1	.	CASSLAPYNEQFF
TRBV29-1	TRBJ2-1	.	CSVEDSFHGSGTEQFF
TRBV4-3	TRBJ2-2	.	CASSRNRVTGELFF
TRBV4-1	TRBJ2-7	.	CASSQASKAYEQYF
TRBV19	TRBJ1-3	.	CASSPGNTIYF
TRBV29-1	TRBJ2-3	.	CSVDLWGTSTDTQYF
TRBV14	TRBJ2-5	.	CASSQVTGRETQYF
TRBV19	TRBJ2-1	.	CASCFQGREQYNEQFF
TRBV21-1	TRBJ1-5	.	CASSKAQRINQPQHF
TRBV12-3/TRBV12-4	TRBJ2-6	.	CASSFFGGGANVLTF
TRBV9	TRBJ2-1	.	CASSVVPEPIYNEQFF
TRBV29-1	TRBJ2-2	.	CSVEGGFGIEAGELFF
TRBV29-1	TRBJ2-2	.	CSVDAANTGELFF
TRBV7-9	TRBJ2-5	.	CASSLGTLAETQYF
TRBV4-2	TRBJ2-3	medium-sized	CASSQDLEGSNTQYF
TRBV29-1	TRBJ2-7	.	CSVRQPREQYF